The rows below give T cell receptor beta chains drawn from one sample of a study of sequential checkpoint blockade in melanoma. Clones were read by immunoSEQ multiplex PCR, and TCRdb kept only the in-frame ones, dropping some. There are around 34,000 clones in the sample; approximately 82% occur only once, and around a sixth lies in the top ten. Sequencing was performed on CD8+ T cells sorted from blood (inferred from file names), taken from a patient given nivolumab and ipilimumab in sequence. Every receptor here comes from a human donor with melanoma. The CDR3 runs from the conserved cysteine through the conserved F or W. A D gene is named only where the DNA matches it firmly. Size is omitted from some rows. Given values are once, few, many or a class for expanded clones.

TRBV27,-,-,TRBJ1-2,CASSFYGGAGYTF,TGTGCCAGCAGTTTTTATGGGGGCGCCGGCTACACCTTC
TRBV5-4,-,-,TRBJ1-1,CASVEGTEAFF,TGTGCCAGTGTTGAGGGCACTGAAGCTTTCTTT
TRBV13,-,-,TRBJ1-2,CASSLGRAPRGYTF,TGTGCCAGCAGCTTAGGCAGGGCGCCTCGTGGCTACACCTTC
TRBV6-5,-,-,TRBJ1-3,CASSYSTGPGNTIYF,TGTGCCAGCAGTTACTCTACAGGGCCTGGAAACACCATATATTTT
TRBV11-2,-,-,TRBJ1-6,CASRFSSRSRDSPLHF,TGTGCCAGCAGATTCTCCTCACGATCCCGGGATTCACCCCTCCACTTT
TRBV5-4,-,-,TRBJ1-2,CASSLGRGEGYGYTF,TGTGCCAGCAGCTTGGGCCGCGGGGAAGGGTATGGCTACACCTTC
TRBV27,-,TRBD1,TRBJ1-5,CASSFDRGVQPQHF,TGTGCCAGCAGTTTCGACAGGGGCGTGCAGCCCCAGCATTTT
TRBV9,-,TRBD1,TRBJ2-7,CASSVGSDRGREQYF,TGTGCCAGCAGCGTAGGTTCGGACAGGGGTCGCGAGCAGTACTTC
TRBV2,-,TRBD2,TRBJ2-7,CASSVLGLAEYEQYF,TGTGCCAGCAGTGTACTGGGACTAGCGGAGTACGAGCAGTACTTC
TRBV15,-,-,TRBJ1-5,CATSRDRNNQLQHF,TGTGCCACCAGCAGGGACAGAAACAATCAGCTCCAGCATTTT
TRBV6-5,-,-,TRBJ1-5,CASSYSTREPQHF,TGTGCCAGCAGTTACTCCACCCGGGAGCCCCAGCATTTT
TRBV28,-,TRBD2,TRBJ2-3,CASSSRGTSGRPTDTQYF,TGTGCCAGCAGTTCCAGAGGGACTAGCGGGAGGCCCACAGATACGCAGTATTTT
TRBV29-1,-,-,TRBJ2-2,CSVPRVPTGELFF,TGCAGCGTTCCCCGGGTCCCCACCGGGGAGCTGTTTTTT
TRBV28,-,-,TRBJ1-3,CASSLAGGELSGNTIYF,TGTGCCAGCAGTTTAGCGGGGGGAGAGCTCTCTGGAAACACCATATATTTT
TRBV9,-,TRBD2,TRBJ2-3,CASSASLTGRAPDTQYF,TGTGCCAGCAGCGCCTCTCTGACCGGGAGGGCCCCAGATACGCAGTATTTT
TRBV6-1,-,TRBD2,TRBJ2-5,CASSVQGLEETQYF,TGTGCCAGCAGTGTGCAGGGACTAGAGGAGACCCAGTACTTC
TRBV27,-,-,TRBJ1-6,CASRGLTGEIGSPLHF,TGTGCCAGCAGGGGTTTGACAGGTGAAATCGGTTCACCCCTCCACTTT
TRBV10-3,few,TRBD2,TRBJ2-3,CAISESTSGRTDTQYF,TGTGCCATCAGTGAGTCAACTAGCGGACGCACAGATACGCAGTATTTT
TRBV13,-,-,TRBJ1-1,CASTPRASGTEAFF,TGTGCCAGCACCCCTCGGGCCTCGGGGACTGAAGCTTTCTTT
TRBV10-3,-,-,TRBJ1-1,CAIEGEQGGAEAFF,TGTGCCATCGAAGGTGAGCAGGGAGGAGCTGAAGCTTTCTTT
TRBV30,-,-,TRBJ1-6,CARRGVNHNSPLHF,TGTGCCCGCAGGGGTGTAAACCATAATTCACCCCTCCACTTT
TRBV5-6,-,TRBD1,TRBJ1-2,CASSPTGGADGYTF,TGTGCCAGCAGCCCGACAGGGGGCGCGGATGGCTACACCTTC
TRBV7-6,-,-,TRBJ2-1,CASSLVGDNYNEQFF,TGTGCCAGCAGCTTAGTAGGGGATAACTACAATGAGCAGTTCTTC
TRBV4-1,-,TRBD2,TRBJ2-6,CASSQVASGPSGANVLTF,TGCGCCAGCAGCCAAGTCGCTAGCGGGCCCTCTGGGGCCAACGTCCTGACTTTC
TRBV7-9,-,TRBD1,TRBJ2-7,CASSPATGRGNEQYF,TGTGCCAGCAGCCCGGCCACCGGCAGGGGGAACGAGCAGTACTTC
TRBV28,-,TRBD2,TRBJ2-1,CASRGGLAGVGSYNEQFF,TGTGCCAGCAGAGGAGGACTAGCGGGAGTGGGATCCTACAATGAGCAGTTCTTC
TRBV5-4,-,TRBD1,TRBJ2-7,CASSLVQGADEQYF,TGTGCCAGCAGCTTGGTACAGGGGGCGGACGAGCAGTACTTC
TRBV5-8,-,TRBD1,TRBJ2-7,CASSLFGTGGYEQYF,TGTGCCAGCAGCTTGTTCGGGACAGGGGGCTACGAGCAGTACTTC
TRBV9,-,-,TRBJ2-1,CASSVGGFNEQFF,TGTGCCAGCAGCGTAGGAGGGTTCAATGAGCAGTTCTTC
TRBV5-8,once,-,TRBJ1-4,CASSLVADEKLFF,TGTGCCAGCAGCTTGGTAGCTGATGAAAAACTGTTTTTT
TRBV11-2,-,-,TRBJ2-5,CASSLGGGDQETQYF,TGTGCCAGCAGCTTAGGTGGAGGGGATCAAGAGACCCAGTACTTC
TRBV30,-,-,TRBJ1-2,CAWTRRGAANYGYTF,TGTGCCTGGACCCGGAGGGGTGCAGCTAACTATGGCTACACCTTC
TRBV5-6,-,-,TRBJ2-2,CASSLAVGELFF,TGTGCCAGCAGCTTGGCCGTCGGGGAGCTGTTTTTT
TRBV10-3,-,TRBD1,TRBJ2-1,CAISDDLGQLSSYNEQFF,TGTGCCATCAGTGATGACCTGGGACAGCTAAGCTCCTACAATGAGCAGTTCTTC
TRBV27,once,TRBD1,TRBJ2-1,CASSRPGQGDEQFF,TGTGCCAGCAGCCGACCGGGACAGGGGGATGAGCAGTTCTTC
TRBV29-1,-,TRBD2,TRBJ2-7,CSVVVAGELYEQYF,TGCAGCGTTGTGGTGGCGGGGGAGCTCTACGAGCAGTACTTC
TRBV9,-,-,TRBJ2-1,CASSVVGQSYSEQFF,TGTGCCAGCAGCGTAGTAGGTCAGAGCTACAGTGAGCAGTTCTTC
TRBV2,-,TRBD1,TRBJ2-1,CASSVAGQGENEQFF,TGTGCCAGCAGTGTCGCGGGACAGGGGGAGAATGAGCAGTTCTTC
TRBV4-3,-,-,TRBJ2-7,CASSRTLDSYEQYF,TGCGCCAGCAGCAGGACCCTAGACAGCTACGAGCAGTACTTC
TRBV19,-,TRBD1,TRBJ1-2,CASSSGTAYYGYTF,TGTGCCAGTAGTTCGGGGACAGCCTACTATGGCTACACCTTC
TRBV7-2,-,-,TRBJ2-5,CASSFFLKETQYF,TGTGCCAGCAGCTTTTTCCTAAAAGAGACCCAGTACTTC
TRBV4-2,-,TRBD1,TRBJ1-5,CASSQGRDRERQHF,TGTGCCAGCAGCCAAGGCCGTGACAGGGAGCGCCAGCATTTT
TRBV7-2,-,TRBD2,TRBJ2-7,CASSLGSGGYEQYF,TGTGCCAGCAGCTTAGGTAGCGGGGGCTACGAGCAGTACTTC